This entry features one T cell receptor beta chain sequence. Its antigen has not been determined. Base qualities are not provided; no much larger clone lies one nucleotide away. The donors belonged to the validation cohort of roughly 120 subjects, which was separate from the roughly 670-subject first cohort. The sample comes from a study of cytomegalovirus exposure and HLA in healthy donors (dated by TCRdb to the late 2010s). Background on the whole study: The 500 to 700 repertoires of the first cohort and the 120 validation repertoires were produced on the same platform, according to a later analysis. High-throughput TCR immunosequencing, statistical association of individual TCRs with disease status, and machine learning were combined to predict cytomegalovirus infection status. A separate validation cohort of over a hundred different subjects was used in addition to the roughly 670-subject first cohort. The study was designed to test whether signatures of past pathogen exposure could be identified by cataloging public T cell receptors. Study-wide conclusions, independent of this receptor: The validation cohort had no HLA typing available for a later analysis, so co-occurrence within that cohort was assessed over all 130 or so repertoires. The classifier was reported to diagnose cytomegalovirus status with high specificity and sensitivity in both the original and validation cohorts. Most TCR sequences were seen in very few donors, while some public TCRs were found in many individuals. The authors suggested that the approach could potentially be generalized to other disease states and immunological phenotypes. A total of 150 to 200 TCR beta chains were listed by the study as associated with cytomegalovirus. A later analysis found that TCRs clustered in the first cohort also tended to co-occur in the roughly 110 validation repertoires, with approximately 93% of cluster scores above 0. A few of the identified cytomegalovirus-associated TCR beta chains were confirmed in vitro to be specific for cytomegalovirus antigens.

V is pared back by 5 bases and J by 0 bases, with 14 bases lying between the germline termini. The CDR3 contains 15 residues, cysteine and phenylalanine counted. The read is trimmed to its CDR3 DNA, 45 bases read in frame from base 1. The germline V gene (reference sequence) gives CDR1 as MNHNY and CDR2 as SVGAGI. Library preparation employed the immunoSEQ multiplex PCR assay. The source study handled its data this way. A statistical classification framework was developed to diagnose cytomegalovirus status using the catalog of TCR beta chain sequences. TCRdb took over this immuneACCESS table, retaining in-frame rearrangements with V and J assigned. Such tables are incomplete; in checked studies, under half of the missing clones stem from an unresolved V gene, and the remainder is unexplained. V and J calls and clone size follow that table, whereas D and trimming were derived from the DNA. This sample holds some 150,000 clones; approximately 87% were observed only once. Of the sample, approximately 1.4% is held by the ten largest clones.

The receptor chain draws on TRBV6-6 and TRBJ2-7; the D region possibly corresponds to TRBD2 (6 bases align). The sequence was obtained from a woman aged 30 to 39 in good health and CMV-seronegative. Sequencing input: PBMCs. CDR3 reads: CASSQYRGNSYEQYF. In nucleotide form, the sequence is TGTGCCAGCAGTCAATACCGGGGGAACTCCTACGAGCAGTACTTC.